This T cell receptor (beta chain) comes out of a study of OX40 agonist ivuxolimab in advanced cancers. Overall study results and limits: By week 6 at 0.1 to 3.0 mg/kg, blood CD4+ and CD8+ T cells had expanded clonally.

Losses at the gene ends were 1 base for V and 5 bases for J; bases not matched to a gene: 4. CDR3 length: 13 residues. The germline V gene has CDR1 GTSNPN and CDR2 SVGIG (reference sequence). Points on this clone: Its antigen is undetermined.

The protocol was immunoSEQ multiplex PCR, while the TCRdb copy is restricted to in-frame clones and leaves out a portion. The table shows 82,000 or so clones, with around 90% occurring only once. This receptor was identified in an adult with an advanced solid tumor such as melanoma, head and neck, liver or kidney cancer. The specimen was CD4+ or CD8+ T cells sorted from blood, collected in a trial of the OX40 agonist ivuxolimab. V is TRBV30 and J is TRBJ1-1, with 7 positions matching TRBD1. The CDR3 is CAWSGQGQTEAFF. The CDR3 DNA reads as TGTGCCTGGAGTGGACAGGGACAGACTGAAGCTTTCTTT.